The 28 T cell receptor beta chains presented below share a single source sample, sequenced in a study of tumor-infiltrating lymphocytes in primary liver carcinoma. The template, around 520 ng total RNA, yielded TCR beta cDNA made with a constant-region primer. Researchers made the TCR beta libraries by running three nested multiplex PCR rounds with slightly modified ARM-PCR. Forward primers for TRBV1-TRBV30 and a C-beta reverse primer served the first two PCR rounds, at approximately 10 cycles each. From the multiplex PCR reads, TCRdb called clonotypes with MiXCR, one entry per CDR3 protein. The table includes 99,000 or so distinct CDR3 sequences, around 80% detected once. Scientists recovered RNA and DNA together from roughly 20-30 mg of unsorted bulk tissue. What was sequenced was liver tumor tissue from sampling region 3. The subset was: tumor region T3, left-lateral pole. The receptor set was obtained from a man between 35 and 55 years old with primary liver carcinoma and hepatitis B virus infection.

About this clonotype itself: Germline is not matched at one junction end, which may reflect a read error. The chain's CDR3 is CSVGTSAADTGKLFF. DNA for the CDR3: TGTAGCGTTGGGACTAGCGCGGCGGACACCGGGAAGCTGTTTTTT. V is TRBV29-1 and J is TRBJ2-2; 10 nucleotides match TRBD2. The CDR3 contains 15 residues. Germline V gene data show CDR1 as SQVTM and CDR2 as ANQGSEA.

Comment on this clonotype: An end of the junction differs from the germline gene, which may be a read error. J is TRBJ2-1 and V is TRBV14; possible D gene TRBD2, 5 bases. Germline assignment: CDR1 SGHDN and CDR2 FVKESK. The CDR3 is 16 residues long. The CDR3 nucleotides read TGTACCAGCAGTGCCGTAGAGGGATGGGAAAACAATGAGCAGTTCTTC. This encodes CTSSAVEGWENNEQFF.

With regard to this clonotype: Because it lacks the conserved phenylalanine or tryptophan at the end, this CDR3 is likely a read error. The chain recombines TRBV29-1 with TRBJ2-7; D is ambiguous. The CDR3 consists of 12 residues. The germline V gene encodes CDR1 SQVTM and CDR2 ANQGSEA. In DNA form, the CDR3 reads TGCAGCGTTGCCTACTCAGCCTACGATCAGTACTCC. Translation: CSVAYSAYDQYS.

Concerning this clonotype itself: The junction does not match germline at one end; this may be a read error. This chain joins TRBV6-1 and TRBJ2-1; D is ambiguous. Germline lookup yields CDR1 MNHNS and CDR2 SASEGT. The CDR3 covers 13 residues. The CDR3 bases are TGTGCCAGCAGTGTATCACTATCGAATGAGCAGTCCTTC. Encoded protein: CASSVSLSNEQSF.

On this clonotype itself: One end of the junction fails to match germline, which may point to a read error. The genes are TRBV6-6 and TRBJ1-1; 8 nucleotides match TRBD1. The CDR3 has 15 residues. The germline gives CDR1 MNHNY, CDR2 SVGAGI (reference sequence). The CDR3 DNA reads as TGTGCCAGCAGGAAGCAGGGGGCCGCAGACACTGAAGCTATCTTT. It encodes CASRKQGAADTEAIF.

The chain recombines TRBV29-1 with TRBJ2-5, with a tentative D call TRBD2 (6 bases). This CDR3 comprises 13 residues. CDR1 SQVTM and CDR2 ANQGSEA come from the germline V gene. The ends were cut back, 2 bases at V and 9 bases at J, with 16 bases in the middle. The DNA for the CDR3 is TGCAGCGTTGAATCAACTGGGAGGCAGTCCCAGTACTTC. Its protein product is CSVESTGRQSQYF. The whole variable domain, filled in from reference TRBV29-1 and TRBJ2-5, reads SAVISQKPSRDICQRGTSLTIQCQVDSQVTMMFWYRQQPGQSLTLIATANQGSEATYESGFVIDKFPISRPNLTFSTLTVSNMSPEDSSIYLCSVESTGRQSQYFGPGTRLLVL.

To note about this clonotype: The junction shows a germline mismatch at one end, possibly a read error. The chain employs TRBV11-1 and TRBJ1-6; D is perhaps TRBD1 (5 bases). The CDR3 sequence is 13 residues long. Germline CDR1 reads SGHAT; CDR2 reads FQDESV (reference sequence). DNA of the CDR3: TGTGCCAGCAGCCGGACACTAATTTCACACCTCCACTTT. This encodes CASSRTLISHLHF.

In regard to this clonotype: Since the CDR3 does not end with the conserved phenylalanine or tryptophan, this likely comes from a read error. The chain combines TRBV29-1 with TRBJ2-1, with D perhaps matching TRBD2 (6 bases). V was shortened by 7 bases and J by 10 bases, with 20 bases between the two germline ends. From germline, CDR1 is SQVTM and CDR2 ANQGSEA. This CDR3 is built from 13 residues. The CDR3: CSDARDSTREQFS. CDR3 coding DNA: TGCAGCGACGCCCGGGACTCCACGAGGGAGCAGTTCTCC.

This sequence joins TRBV11-2 and TRBJ2-3; D unclear. CDR3 length: 17 amino acids. Germline V gives CDR1 SGHAT, CDR2 FQNNGV. In DNA form, the CDR3 reads TGTGTCATCGGCCTGCCCTTTGGACGTACCAATTCAGATACGCAGTATTTT. It specifies CVIGLPFGRTNSDTQYF.

Turning to this clonotype: At one boundary the junction diverges from the germline segment, which might be a read error. V gene TRBV11-2 combines with J gene TRBJ2-5; no clear D. The CDR3 is made up of 15 amino acids. CDR1 is SGHAT, CDR2 FQNNGV, per germline. CDR3 bases: TGTGCCAACAGCCCCCGATCAGCCCCAGAGGTGACCCAGTACTTC. Amino acids: CANSPRSAPEVTQYF. Full variable domain (remainder filled in from reference TRBV11-2 and TRBJ2-5): EAGVAQSPRYKIIEKRQSVAFWCNPISGHATLYWYQQILGQGPKLLIQFQNNGVVDDSQLPKDRFSAERLKGVDSTLKIQPAKLEDSAVYLCANSPRSAPEVTQYFGPGTRLLVL.

The rearrangement uses TRBV7-2 and TRBJ2-7, with D hard to call. V was trimmed by 2 bases and J by 5 bases, leaving 7 bases between them. Per the germline V gene, CDR1 is SGHTA and CDR2 is FQGNSA. This CDR3 has 12 amino acids. CDR3 region: CASSLTKDEQYF. For the CDR3, the DNA is TGTGCCAGCAGCTTAACGAAGGACGAGCAGTACTTC. The whole variable domain, filled in from reference TRBV7-2 and TRBJ2-7, reads GAGVSQSPSNKVTEKGKDVELRCDPISGHTALYWYRQSLGQGLEFLIYFQGNSAPDKSGLPSDRFSAERTGGSVSTLTIQRTQQEDSAVYLCASSLTKDEQYFGPGTRLTVT.

The chain uses TRBV11-2 and TRBJ2-7; D is perhaps TRBD2 (5 bases). CDR3 length: 14 residues. The V gene's germline CDR1 is SGHAT and CDR2 FQNNGV. Deletions cut 4 bases from V and 3 bases from J, with 13 bases between. As DNA, the CDR3 is TGTGCCAGCAGCTACCGGACGGAGGTCTACGAGCAGTACTTC. Its translation: CASSYRTEVYEQYF.

As concerns this clonotype: A read error may produce the germline difference seen at one junction end. The V and J genes are TRBV5-1 and TRBJ2-3, with D possibly matching TRBD2 (5 bases). The length of the CDR3 is 18 residues. Germline assignment: CDR1 SGHRS and CDR2 YFSETQ. The DNA of the CDR3 is TGCGTCAGCAGCTTTGGACTCCGACTGGAAACCCTAACAGATACGCAATATTTT. This translates into CVSSFGLRLETLTDTQYF. Full variable domain (outside the CDR3, taken from reference TRBV5-1 and TRBJ2-3): KAGVTQTPRYLIKTRGQQVTLSCSPISGHRSVSWYQQTPGQGLQFLFEYFSETQRNKGNFPGRFSGRQFSNSRSEMNVSTLELGDSALYLCVSSFGLRLETLTDTQYFGPGTRLTVL.

Remarks on this clonotype: The conserved closing phenylalanine or tryptophan is absent in this CDR3, likely reflecting a read error. This CDR3 is CSADLSRANTNEQFY. The CDR3 DNA follows: TGCAGCGCTGATCTCTCTAGGGCCAATACCAATGAGCAGTTCTAC. The chain carries TRBV29-1 and TRBJ2-1; D remains unclear. The CDR3 has 15 amino acids. Germline CDR1 SQVTM, CDR2 ANQGSEA. Trimming left V 7 bases short and J 6 bases short, with 22 bases between.

The chain combines TRBV25-1 with TRBJ2-2, with 8 nucleotides matching TRBD1. The germline V gene has CDR1 MGHDK and CDR2 SYGVNS. Germline trimming cut 4 bases from V and 3 bases from J; bases unmatched to any gene: 7. CDR3 length: 16 amino acids. The CDR3 loop is CASSGQGIGDTGELFF. Written as DNA, the CDR3 is TGTGCCAGCAGTGGACAGGGGATAGGGGACACCGGGGAGCTGTTTTTT.

This clonotype was found a few times. This may be a read error: a much more frequent sequence differs by one nucleotide. The genes are TRBV6-4 and TRBJ2-1; TRBD2 aligns across 9 bases. This CDR3 has 14 residues. Looked up from germline, CDR1 is MRHNA and CDR2 is SNTAGT. In nucleotides, the CDR3 is TGTGTCAGCAGTGAAGGGACTAGCAACAATGAGCAGTTCTTC. It translates to CVSSEGTSNNEQFF.

In regard to this clonotype: Because it lacks the conserved phenylalanine or tryptophan at the end, this CDR3 is likely a read error. The rearrangement uses TRBV6-1 and TRBJ2-2; D gene ambiguous. Germline loops: CDR1 MNHNS, CDR2 SASEGT. This CDR3 is built from 12 residues. As DNA, the CDR3 is TGTGCCAGCAATGGAAACACCGAGGAGCTGTTTTAT. Translation: CASNGNTEELFY.

This clonotype has a handful of counts. The chain is built from TRBV29-1 and TRBJ2-5, with 10 bases aligning to TRBD1. V lost 4 bases to trimming and J lost 11 bases; unmatched junction nucleotides: 13. Germline V gene sequence: CDR1 SQVTM, CDR2 ANQGSEA. This CDR3 comprises 14 residues. Here the CDR3 DNA reads TGCAGCGTTGCTTCCGGGACAGGGGAAGAGGCACAGTACTTC. This sequence encodes CSVASGTGEEAQYF.

On this clonotype itself: The junction and the germline gene differ at one end; a read error may be behind it. This CDR3 reads CSVFSNVQFF. CDR3 bases: TGCAGCGTTTTCAGCAATGTGCAGTTCTTC. The V and J genes are TRBV29-1 and TRBJ2-1; D ambiguous. Germline V gene sequence: CDR1 SQVTM, CDR2 ANQGSEA. This CDR3 comprises 10 residues.

This chain uses TRBV28 with TRBJ1-1; D call uncertain. Germline V lookup: CDR1 MDHEN, CDR2 SYDVKM. The CDR3 totals 11 residues. V was shortened by 11 bases and J by 4 bases, with 11 bases between the two germline ends. CDR3 region: CAGCLITEAFF. CDR3 sequence (DNA): TGTGCCGGCTGTTTGATCACTGAAGCTTTCTTT. The variable domain in full, completed from reference TRBV28 and TRBJ1-1, reads DVKVTQSSRYLVKRTGEKVFLECVQDMDHENMFWYRQDPGLGLRLIYFSYDVKMKEKGDIPEGYSVSREKKERFSLILESASTNQTSMYLCAGCLITEAFFGQGTRLTVV.

Many counts were recorded for this clonotype. The chain recombines TRBV12-3 or TRBV12-4 with TRBJ1-2; D unclear. The CDR3 is 12 residues long. The ends were cut back, 2 bases at V and 7 bases at J, with 8 bases in the middle. The CDR3 DNA reads as TGTGCCAGCAGTTTACAGGCAGGTGGCTACACCTTC. The encoded protein is CASSLQAGGYTF.

As to this clonotype: The junction does not match germline at one end; this may be a read error. The genes are TRBV11-1 and TRBJ2-1; 8 bases match TRBD1. Per germline, CDR1 SGHAT and CDR2 FQDESV (reference sequence). This CDR3 spans 17 amino acids. The chain's CDR3 is CASTSRDRSFSYNEQFF. The CDR3 nucleotides are TGTGCCAGCACATCCCGGGACAGGTCCTTCTCCTACAATGAGCAATTCTTC.

This clonotype was recorded only once. A read error may account for a junction end that differs from germline. The J gene is TRBJ2-5, the V gene TRBV11-2; D assignment may be TRBD1 or TRBD2 (5 bases each). Germline lookup yields CDR1 SGHAT and CDR2 FQNNGV. The CDR3 spans 13 residues. CDR3 sequence (DNA): TGTGCCAGCAGCGCATCGTTGGGGGAGACCCAATACTTC. It codes for CASSASLGETQYF.

This chain joins TRBV7-3 and TRBJ2-7; maybe TRBD1 (5 bases). The germline V gene has CDR1 SGHTA and CDR2 FQGTGA. The CDR3 spans 12 residues. CDR3 nucleotides: TGTCCCACCAGCTTCAGGGTCCACGAGCAGTACTTC. This sequence encodes CPTSFRVHEQYF. Variable domain in full (rest from reference TRBV7-3 and TRBJ2-7): GAGVSQTPSNKVTEKGKYVELRCDPISGHTALYWYRQSLGQGPEFLIYFQGTGAADDSGLPNDRFFAVRPEGSVSTLKIQRTERGDSAVYLCPTSFRVHEQYFGPGTRLTVT.

The table lists this clonotype with a few counts. The junction departs from the called germline gene at one end, perhaps through a read error. The V and J genes are TRBV4-3 and TRBJ2-7, with D unresolved. Germline V gives CDR1 LGHNA, CDR2 YSLEER. The CDR3 is 15 amino acids. In DNA form, the CDR3 reads TGCGCCAGCAGCCAGTATGTTTCCAGTTCCTATGAGCAGTACTTC. It specifies CASSQYVSSSYEQYF.

About this clonotype itself: No conserved phenylalanine or tryptophan is present at the end of the CDR3, so a read error is the likely explanation. This chain connects TRBV29-1 to TRBJ2-5, with D possibly matching TRBD1 (5 bases). From germline, CDR1 is SQVTM and CDR2 ANQGSEA. The CDR3 loop spans 13 amino acids. CDR3: CGVLTAYQETQYL. The CDR3 coding sequence is TGCGGCGTCCTGACAGCGTACCAAGAGACCCAGTACCTC.

Concerning this clonotype itself: A much larger clone is a single base away; this may be a read error. The genes are TRBV6-6 and TRBJ2-3; D not certain. Trimming removed 5 bases from V and 11 bases from J, with 14 bases in between. CDR3 length: 12 amino acids. The germline V gene has CDR1 MNHNY and CDR2 SVGAGI (reference sequence). The CDR3 nucleotides read TGTGCCAGCAGTCCGGAGTCCATTCTGCAGTATTTT. Its protein product is CASSPESILQYF.

On this clonotype: Compared with germline, one end of the junction differs, possibly owing to a read error. The V and J genes are TRBV29-1 and TRBJ1-5; no clear D. CDR1 SQVTM and CDR2 ANQGSEA come from the germline V gene. The CDR3 length is 11 residues. The CDR3 coding sequence is TGCATCGTTGGAAGTAATCAGCCCCAGCATTTT. It encodes CIVGSNQPQHF. Filled out from reference TRBV29-1 and TRBJ1-5, the complete variable domain reads SAVISQKPSRDICQRGTSLTIQCQVDSQVTMMFWYRQQPGQSLTLIATANQGSEATYESGFVIDKFPISRPNLTFSTLTVSNMSPEDSSIYLCIVGSNQPQHFGDGTRLSIL.